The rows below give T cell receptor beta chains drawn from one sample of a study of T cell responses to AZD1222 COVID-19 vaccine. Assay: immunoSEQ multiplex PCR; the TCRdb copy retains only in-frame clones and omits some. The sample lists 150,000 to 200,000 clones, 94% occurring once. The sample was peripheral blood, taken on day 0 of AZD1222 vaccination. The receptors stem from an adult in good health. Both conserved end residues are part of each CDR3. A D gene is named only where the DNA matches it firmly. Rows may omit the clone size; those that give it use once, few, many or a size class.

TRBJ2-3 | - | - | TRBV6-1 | TGTGCCAGCGGCCCTCTGGGCGCAGATACGCAGTATTTT | CASGPLGADTQYF
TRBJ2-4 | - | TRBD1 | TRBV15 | TGTGCCACCAGCAGAGGAGGTCAGGGGGCGGTAGGCATTCAGTACTTC | CATSRGGQGAVGIQYF
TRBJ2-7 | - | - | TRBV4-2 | TGTGCCAGCAGCCAAGGTCGCGGAGGAGGAACGGGCGAGCAGTACTTC | CASSQGRGGGTGEQYF
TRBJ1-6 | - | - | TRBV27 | TGTGCCAGCAGTTTGGTTGGAGGGGGTAGTACATATAATTCACCCCTCCACTTT | CASSLVGGGSTYNSPLHF
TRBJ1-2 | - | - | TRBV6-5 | TGTGCCAGTACCATGGGCTATGGCTACACCTTC | CASTMGYGYTF
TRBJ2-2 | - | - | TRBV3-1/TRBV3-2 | TGTGCCAGCAGCCAAGACCGGGGCACCGGGGAGCTGTTTTTT | CASSQDRGTGELFF
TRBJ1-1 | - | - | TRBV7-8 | TGTGCCAGCAGCCACAGTGGTGCGTACACTGAAGCTTTCTTT | CASSHSGAYTEAFF
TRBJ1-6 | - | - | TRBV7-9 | TGTGCCAGCAGCTTAGCGGGGGCGGCCTATAATTCACCCCTCCACTTT | CASSLAGAAYNSPLHF
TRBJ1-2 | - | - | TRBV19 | TGTGCCAGTAGCCAGGGGCAGAACATTAACTATGGCTACACCTTC | CASSQGQNINYGYTF
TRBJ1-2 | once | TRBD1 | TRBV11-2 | TGTGCCAGCAGCTTATTGGGCCAGGGGGACGACTATGGCTACACCTTC | CASSLLGQGDDYGYTF
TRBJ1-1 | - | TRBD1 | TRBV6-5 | TGTGCCAGCAGTAACCACAGGGGAACTGAAGCTTTCTTT | CASSNHRGTEAFF
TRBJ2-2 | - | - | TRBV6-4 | TGTGCCAGCAGTGACTCGACTGAGGCCGGGGAGCTGTTTTTT | CASSDSTEAGELFF
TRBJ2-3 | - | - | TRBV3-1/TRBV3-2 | TGTGCCAGCAGCCAAGGAGAGGGGGTGTGGACAGATACGCAGTATTTT | CASSQGEGVWTDTQYF
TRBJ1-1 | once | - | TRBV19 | TGTGCCAGCACAGGGAGCGCCTACACTGAAGCTTTCTTT | CASTGSAYTEAFF
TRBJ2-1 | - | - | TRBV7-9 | TGTGCCAGCAGCCCCCCGAACTACAATGAGCAGTTCTTC | CASSPPNYNEQFF
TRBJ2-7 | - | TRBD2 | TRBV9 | TGTGCCAGCAGCGTAGAAGGGACTAGCGGGAGCAATACGGACGGGCAGTACTTC | CASSVEGTSGSNTDGQYF
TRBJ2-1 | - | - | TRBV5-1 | TGCGCCAGCAGCTTCAACTACAATGAGCAGTTCTTC | CASSFNYNEQFF
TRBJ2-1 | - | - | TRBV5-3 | TGTGCCAGAAGCAAACCTTCTAGCTCCGGTGAGCAGTTCTTC | CARSKPSSSGEQFF
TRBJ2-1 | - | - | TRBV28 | TGTGCCGTAGATAAGGGTGAGCAGTTCTTC | CAVDKGEQFF
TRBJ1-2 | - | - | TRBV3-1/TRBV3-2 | TGTGCCAGCAGCCAACCCACGGGGGTGGGCTACACCTTC | CASSQPTGVGYTF
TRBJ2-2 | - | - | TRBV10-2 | TGCGCCAGCAGTGGAGTACGGGGTTCCGGGGAGCTGTTTTTT | CASSGVRGSGELFF
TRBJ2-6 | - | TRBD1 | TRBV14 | TGTGCCAGCAGCCGAGGGACAGGACTACGCTCTGGGGCCAACGTCCTGACTTTC | CASSRGTGLRSGANVLTF
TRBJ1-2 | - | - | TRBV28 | TGTGCCAGCAGCAATCCAATCGGAGCTAACTATGGCTACACCTTC | CASSNPIGANYGYTF
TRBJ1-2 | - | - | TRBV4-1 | TGCGCCAGCAGCCAAGATTTAAGTTGGGCCGCTGGCTACACCTTC | CASSQDLSWAAGYTF
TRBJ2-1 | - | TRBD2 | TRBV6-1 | TGTGCCAGCAGTGATTGGGGACTAGCGGTAGAGCCGAACAATGAGCAGTTCTTC | CASSDWGLAVEPNNEQFF
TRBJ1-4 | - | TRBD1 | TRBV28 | TGTGCCAGCAGTACCCAAAGACAGGGCGAAAAACTGTTTTTT | CASSTQRQGEKLFF
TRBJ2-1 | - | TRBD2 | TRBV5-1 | TGCGCCAGCAGCTTGGCCCGACTAGCGGGAGATGGTGAGCAGTTCTTC | CASSLARLAGDGEQFF
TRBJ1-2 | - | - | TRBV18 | TGTGCCAGCTCACAAGACGGACATGGAGGCTACACCTTC | CASSQDGHGGYTF
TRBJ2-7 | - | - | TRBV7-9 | TGTGCCAGCAGCCGCGACGAGCAGTACTTC | CASSRDEQYF
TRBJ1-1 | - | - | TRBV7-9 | TGTGCCAGCAGCCTTAAGGACGGTATAACTGAAGCTTTCTTT | CASSLKDGITEAFF
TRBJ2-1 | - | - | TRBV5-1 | TGCGCCAGCAGCCTAGGGGGTTACAATGAGCAGTTCTTC | CASSLGGYNEQFF
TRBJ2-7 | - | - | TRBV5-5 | TGTGCCAGCAGCTGGGGACCGTCCTACGAGCAGTACTTC | CASSWGPSYEQYF
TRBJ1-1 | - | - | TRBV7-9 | TGTGCCAGCAGCTTAGGGTCCTCGTACACTGAAGCTTTCTTT | CASSLGSSYTEAFF
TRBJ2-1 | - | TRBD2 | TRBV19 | TGTGCCAGCCAAGCGGGAGACTACAATGAGCAGTTCTTC | CASQAGDYNEQFF